This T cell receptor (beta chain) was recovered during a study of regulatory T cells in long-lasting Graves disease. This clonotype showed up many times. Library construction for TCR beta used iRepertoire HTBI primers and Arm-PCR of CDR3 regions. TCRdb fed the multiplex PCR reads into MiXCR, producing one record per CDR3 protein. The data show around 460,000 distinct CDR3 sequences, around 15% seen once. Time point denoted: newly diagnosed GD, antithyroid drugs for less than 3 months. From RNA extracted from PBMCs, the TCR library was made. The same data also contributed to another study, on T cells in Graves' hyperthyroidism and ophthalmopathy. That paper adds: No ophthalmopathy progression within 18 months constituted stable Graves' hyperthyroidism. Clinical symptoms, serum thyroxine and TRAb, thyroid ultrasound and orbital computed tomography were used for the diagnoses.

The receptor was isolated from a woman in her forties or fifties with Graves disease. This specimen consisted of peripheral blood mononuclear cells (PBMCs), obtained at new diagnosis, from a patient treated with antithyroid drugs.

The CDR3, as DNA: TGTGCCAGCAGCCTGACAGGGGTAGATACGCAGTATTTT. Residues: CASSLTGVDTQYF. This rearrangement joins TRBV7-2 to TRBJ2-3; 8 bases map to TRBD1. Germline assignment: CDR1 SGHTA and CDR2 FQGNSA. The CDR3 runs to 13 residues. Trimming removed 5 bases from V and 5 bases from J; junction bases left unmatched: 3. The variable domain in full, completed from reference TRBV7-2 and TRBJ2-3, reads GAGVSQSPSNKVTEKGKDVELRCDPISGHTALYWYRQSLGQGLEFLIYFQGNSAPDKSGLPSDRFSAERTGGSVSTLTIQRTQQEDSAVYLCASSLTGVDTQYFGPGTRLTVL.